The 14 T cell receptor beta chains in this list originate from one sample, sequenced in a study of T-cell memory formation after mild COVID-19. TCRdb used MiXCR to reprocess the 5' RACE reads, holding one entry per CDR3 protein. The sample holds 380,000 or so distinct CDR3 sequences; approximately 14% are singletons and the top ten take about 20%. Material: PBMCs or a T cell subset sorted from them (not recorded which). The source is a man aged 18-30 years who had mild COVID-19 (a few samples of this study predate the infection). Cell type and time point are not known.

This clonotype was detected a few times. The chain links TRBV5-1 to TRBJ1-2; D ambiguous. V was shortened by 5 bases and J by 8 bases, with 22 bases between the two germline ends. In germline, CDR1 is SGHRS, CDR2 YFSETQ. The CDR3 is made up of 15 amino acids. The CDR3 loop reads CASSRSLSMGEGYTF. CDR3 coding DNA: TGCGCCAGCAGTAGGTCCCTGTCAATGGGAGAAGGCTACACCTTC. The entire variable domain, with the rest obtained from reference TRBV5-1 and TRBJ1-2, is as follows: KAGVTQTPRYLIKTRGQQVTLSCSPISGHRSVSWYQQTPGQGLQFLFEYFSETQRNKGNFPGRFSGRQFSNSRSEMNVSTLELGDSALYLCASSRSLSMGEGYTFGSGTRLTVV.

This clonotype was seen a few times. The chain couples TRBV4-1 to TRBJ2-5, with D perhaps TRBD1 or TRBD2 (6 bases each). V was pared by 1 base and J by 5 bases, with 14 bases between. Germline CDR1 and CDR2: MGHRA and YSYEKL. This CDR3 is built from 15 residues. The CDR3 bases are TGCGCCAGCAGCCAAGGTCGGGGGCGAGTGGAGACCCAGTACTTC. Residues: CASSQGRGRVETQYF.

The chain recombines TRBV5-4 with TRBJ1-2; D call uncertain. CDR3 length: 11 amino acids. The V end was cut by 2 bases, the J end by 10 bases, with 9 bases between. Germline V gene data show CDR1 as SGHNT and CDR2 as YYREEE (reference sequence). CDR3 sequence (DNA): TGTGCCAGCAGCTTTGAGGTCGACTACACCTTC. The encoded protein is CASSFEVDYTF.

This clonotype appeared a few times. The chain employs TRBV18 and TRBJ2-7, with TRBD1 identical over 8 bases. With V trimmed by 3 bases and J by 3 bases, 7 bases remained unmatched. Germline CDR1 is KGHSH and CDR2 is LQKENI. CDR3 size: 15 residues. The CDR3 bases are TGTGCCAGCTCACCGGACAGGGTATACGGCTACGAGCAGTACTTC. Protein sequence: CASSPDRVYGYEQYF.

This clonotype was observed a handful of times. The chain recombines TRBV3-1 with TRBJ2-5; 9 positions match TRBD2. The junction had 7 bases not matched to a gene; V was cut back by 4 bases and J by 1 base. The CDR3 has 16 amino acids. Germline values: CDR1 LGHDT, CDR2 YNNKEL (reference sequence). In nucleotides, the CDR3 is TGTGCCAGCAGCCTTCCGGGACTAGCTCCCCAAGAGACCCAGTACTTC. This translates into CASSLPGLAPQETQYF.

This clonotype showed up just a few times. This chain links TRBV4-2 with TRBJ2-7; 11 nucleotides match TRBD2. The CDR3 is 16 amino acids. V trimming: 4 bases; J trimming: 4 bases; junction bases outside the gene matches: 9. Germline-derived CDR1 and CDR2 are LGHNA and YNFKEQ. CDR3 residues: CASSRQLAGGKYEQYF. The DNA of the CDR3 is TGTGCCAGCAGCCGACAGTTAGCGGGGGGGAAATACGAGCAGTACTTC.

This clonotype has more than one count but fewer than ten. The chain employs TRBV28 and TRBJ1-5; 7 bases fit TRBD1. The CDR3 sequence is 15 residues long. Germline V gene sequence: CDR1 MDHEN, CDR2 SYDVKM. V dropped 6 bases and J dropped 1; count of bases not matched to a gene: 6. The CDR3 reads CASSLQGTSNQPQHF. The CDR3 DNA is TGTGCCAGCAGCTTACAGGGGACCAGCAATCAGCCCCAGCATTTT. Full variable domain (remainder filled in from reference TRBV28 and TRBJ1-5): DVKVTQSSRYLVKRTGEKVFLECVQDMDHENMFWYRQDPGLGLRLIYFSYDVKMKEKGDIPEGYSVSREKKERFSLILESASTNQTSMYLCASSLQGTSNQPQHFGDGTRLSIL.

The V call is TRBV7-9, the J call TRBJ2-7; D is perhaps TRBD1 (6 bases). Germline assignment: CDR1 SEHNR and CDR2 FQNEAQ (reference sequence). V was clipped by 1 base and J by 6 bases, with 10 bases between them. The length of the CDR3 is 13 residues. The chain's CDR3 is CASSLGDRPEQYV. CDR3 DNA: TGTGCCAGCAGCTTAGGCGACAGGCCCGAGCAGTACGTC.

A few counts support this clonotype. The chain is built from TRBV19 and TRBJ1-4; no reliable D call. V lost 7 bases to trimming and J lost 7 bases, with 13 bases between them. CDR3 length: 13 residues. Germline V gene data show CDR1 as LNHDA and CDR2 as SQIVND (reference sequence). The CDR3 bases are TGTGCCAGTAACGGGAGTTTGCGTGAAAAACTGTTTTTT. Its protein is CASNGSLREKLFF.

This clonotype was counted ten times or more. The chain links TRBV18 to TRBJ2-7, with TRBD1 identical over 11 bases. Germline assignment: CDR1 KGHSH and CDR2 LQKENI. Unmatched junction bases numbered 4, after V lost 6 bases and J lost 0 bases. The CDR3 extends over 15 amino acids. The CDR3 region has the DNA TGTGCCAGCTCTCTCGGACAGGGGGCCTCCTACGAGCAGTACTTC. This sequence encodes CASSLGQGASYEQYF.

This clonotype was detected only a few times. The chain is built from TRBV3-2 and TRBJ1-6; TRBD1 reflects the table's D call only, with no check against the DNA. TRBV3-2 is deemed a pseudogene. The CDR3 covers 16 residues. The CDR3 coding sequence is TGTGCCAGCAGCCAAGGCGCGGACCTCGGGGGTTCACCCCTCCACTTT. As protein: CASSQGADLGGSPLHF.

V is TRBV9 and J is TRBJ1-6, with 7 bases lining up with TRBD1. This CDR3 region has 15 residues. Losses at the gene ends were 0 bases for V and 8 bases for J; bases not matched to a gene: 5. The germline gives CDR1 SGDLS, CDR2 YYNGEE. CDR3 nucleotides: TGTGCCAGCAGCGTAGCCGGGACAGCAGATTCACCCCTCCACTTT. Its translation is CASSVAGTADSPLHF.

V usage is TRBV29-1 and J usage is TRBJ1-3, with 7 bases identical to TRBD1. The CDR3 is 14 residues long. CDR1 and CDR2 from the germline V gene are SQVTM and ANQGSEA. Trimming took 6 bases from V and 2 from J; bases not matched to a gene: 7. The CDR3 DNA follows: TGCAGCGTCTGGGCAGGGGGTGCTGGAAACACCATATATTTT. Its protein is CSVWAGGAGNTIYF. Complete variable domain (other parts from reference TRBV29-1 and TRBJ1-3): SAVISQKPSRDICQRGTSLTIQCQVDSQVTMMFWYRQQPGQSLTLIATANQGSEATYESGFVIDKFPISRPNLTFSTLTVSNMSPEDSSIYLCSVWAGGAGNTIYFGEGSWLTVV.

This clonotype was seen only a few times. The chain uses TRBV20-1 and TRBJ1-5, with D hard to call. The V end was cut by 6 bases, the J end by 0 bases, with 15 bases between. There are 15 residues in the CDR3. CDR1 is DFQATT and CDR2 is SNEGSKA in the germline V gene (reference sequence). The CDR3 protein is CSAQVGYPSNQPQHF. CDR3 DNA sequence: TGCAGTGCCCAGGTGGGCTATCCTAGCAATCAGCCCCAGCATTTT.